This is a list of T cell receptor beta chains from one sample in a study of blood T cell repertoires in COVID-19. The table came from immunoSEQ multiplex PCR; TCRdb's copy has only in-frame clones and leaves some out. The sample comprises about 180,000 clones, about 88% of which are singletons, and under 2.5% rests with the top ten. The sequenced sample consisted of PBMCs or T cells enriched from blood (not recorded which). Receptors were obtained from a woman in her forties with acute COVID-19. The CDR3 runs from the conserved cysteine through the conserved F or W. The D gene is left open where the match is weak. Only some rows state a clone size, as once, few, many or a class for expanded clones.

size	V	D	J	DNA	CDR3
few	TRBV6-5	TRBD2	TRBJ2-5	TGTGCCAGCCGTAGCGGGGGGCAAGAGACCCAGTACTTC	CASRSGGQETQYF
.	TRBV19	.	TRBJ1-1	TGTGCCACACGCCAGCAGGGGACCACTGAAGCTTTCTTT	CATRQQGTTEAFF
.	TRBV19	TRBD1	TRBJ1-1	TGTGCCTGCCGGGACAGGAACACTGAAGCTTTCTTT	CACRDRNTEAFF
.	TRBV28	.	TRBJ2-7	TGTGCCAGCCATAGGGGGGGGGAGCAGTACTTC	CASHRGGEQYF
once	TRBV19	TRBD1	TRBJ2-5	TGTGCCAGTAGTACAACCGGGACAGGCCAGGGTCAGTACTTC	CASSTTGTGQGQYF
.	TRBV21-1	.	TRBJ1-5	TGTGCCAGAAGGGAGGCCAATCAGCCCCAGCATTTT	CARREANQPQHF
.	TRBV2	.	TRBJ1-2	TGTGCCAGCAGTAGAGACAGCTATGGCTACACCTTC	CASSRDSYGYTF
.	TRBV28	TRBD1	TRBJ2-7	TGTGCCAGCAGTCCATCCGTAGGGCAGGACAGGGTCTACGAGCAGTACTTC	CASSPSVGQDRVYEQYF
.	TRBV19	.	TRBJ1-1	TGTGCCAGTAGCAGCACTGTTTTCCGGCCGACGCAGGGCACTGAAGCTTTCTTT	CASSSTVFRPTQGTEAFF
.	TRBV19	.	TRBJ1-1	TGTGCCAGTAGTATGAGTCGAGACACTGAAGCTTTCTTT	CASSMSRDTEAFF
.	TRBV3-1/TRBV3-2	TRBD1	TRBJ2-7	TGTGCCAGCAGCCAAGACTGGGACAGCTCCTACGAGCAGTACTTC	CASSQDWDSSYEQYF